The TCR beta chain described here comes from a study of T cells in Graves' hyperthyroidism and ophthalmopathy. Study-wide context: At initial diagnosis, before any treatment had begun, peripheral blood was obtained. Study-wide results and limits: Most expanded thyroid clonotypes above 0.001 recurred in blood.

Used for diagnoses were clinical symptoms, serum thyroxine and TRAb, thyroid ultrasound and orbital computed tomography. The V gene's germline CDR1 is LNHNV and CDR2 YYDKDF (reference sequence). The CDR3 sequence is 15 residues long. V was pared by 11 bases and J by 8 bases, with 15 bases of the junction left unmatched. This clonotype was seen at least ten times. The antigen is undetermined. The CDR3 regions of TCR beta were amplified from RNA transcripts. The study used the HTBI primer set for a first-round RT-PCR of the TCR CDR3. MiXCR was run by TCRdb on the multiplex PCR reads, yielding one entry per CDR3 protein. Among about 350,000 distinct CDR3 sequences listed, about 18% were seen once.

This sequence was found in a woman aged 25 to 39 with Graves' hyperthyroidism that later progressed to Graves' ophthalmopathy. Sequencing input: blood. This sequence joins TRBV15 and TRBJ1-2; 12 bases map to TRBD1. The CDR3 region is CAAKGTGGLNHGYTF. The CDR3 DNA sequence: TGTGCCGCAAAAGGGACAGGGGGCTTAAATCACGGCTACACCTTC.